This section outlines one T cell receptor beta chain sequence together with its context. Antigen: not known. The data stem from a study of cytomegalovirus exposure and HLA in healthy donors. The PCR was carried out with 60 Vbeta primers and 13 Jbeta primers. Produced via immunoSEQ multiplex PCR; TCRdb's table is partial and in-frame only. The table shows roughly 140,000 clones, with approximately 81% occurring only once. Findings of the study overall: In vitro confirmation showed three CMV-associated chains to be CMV antigen specific.

Trimming removed 4 bases at V and 1 base at J, with 14 bases between. The CDR3 totals 15 residues. CDR1 is SGHAT, CDR2 FQNNGV, per germline. The chain joins TRBV11-2 to TRBJ2-7, with D possibly TRBD2 on 5 matching bases. The TCR was taken from a boy younger than 10 in good health and CMV-seronegative. Sequencing was carried out using PBMCs. CDR3 sequence (DNA): TGTGCCAGCAGCTCCCGGGTTAGCGTTTCCTACGAGCAGTACTTC. Residues: CASSSRVSVSYEQYF.